Listed below are T cell receptor beta chains from one sample, sequenced in a study of Ad26.COV2.S vaccination and SARS-CoV-2 variants. The repertoire was sequenced with immunoSEQ multiplex PCR; TCRdb's copy has only in-frame clones and lacks some. The table includes 85,000 to 95,000 clones, roughly 84% detected once. This material consisted of peripheral blood, taken after recovery from COVID-19. These receptors were obtained from a human donor who had recovered from COVID-19. Both conserved end residues are part of each CDR3. The order of the fields is J gene, clone size, CDR3 length, D gene, V gene, CDR3 DNA, CDR3 protein. A D gene is named only where the DNA matches it firmly. Size tells how often a clone was seen (once, few, many) or the class of an expanded clone, and some rows leave it out.

J: TRBJ2-7; size: NA; length: 16; D: TRBD1; V: TRBV7-2; DNA: TGTGCCAGCAGCTTAGCGGTAGGGACAGGGGGTTACGAGCAGTACTTC; CDR3: CASSLAVGTGGYEQYF
J: TRBJ1-2; size: NA; length: 18; D: NA; V: TRBV4-2; DNA: TGTGCCAGCAGCCAAGATCTTCAGGGGACACGGATAAGCTATGGCTACACCTTC; CDR3: CASSQDLQGTRISYGYTF
J: TRBJ1-5; size: NA; length: 13; D: NA; V: TRBV10-3; DNA: TGTGCCATCAGTGAGGGGACCGATCAGCCCCAGCATTTT; CDR3: CAISEGTDQPQHF
J: TRBJ1-5; size: once; length: 12; D: NA; V: TRBV19; DNA: TGTGCCAGTAATGGGTACAATCAGCCCCAGCATTTT; CDR3: CASNGYNQPQHF
J: TRBJ1-2; size: NA; length: 15; D: TRBD1; V: TRBV7-9; DNA: TGTGCCAGCAGCTTTGGAACAGGGGGCTCAGAGGGCTACACCTTC; CDR3: CASSFGTGGSEGYTF
J: TRBJ2-7; size: NA; length: 15; D: TRBD2; V: TRBV19; DNA: TGTGCCAGATTACTCTTGGCGGGAGGGCACTACGAGCAGTACTTC; CDR3: CARLLLAGGHYEQYF
J: TRBJ1-2; size: few; length: 14; D: TRBD1; V: TRBV27; DNA: TGTGCCAGCAAAGGATGGCAGGGGGACTCGGGCTACACCTTC; CDR3: CASKGWQGDSGYTF
J: TRBJ1-1; size: NA; length: 14; D: NA; V: TRBV7-2; DNA: TGTGCCAGCAGTTTAGACGTCCGGAACACTGAAGCTTTCTTT; CDR3: CASSLDVRNTEAFF
J: TRBJ2-3; size: NA; length: 11; D: NA; V: TRBV24-1; DNA: TGTGCCACCAGTTTTACAGATACGCAGTATTTT; CDR3: CATSFTDTQYF
J: TRBJ2-4; size: NA; length: 18; D: NA; V: TRBV3-1/TRBV3-2; DNA: TGTGCCAGCAGCCAAGGGACACGGCGATTACTAGCCAAAAACATTCAGTACTTC; CDR3: CASSQGTRRLLAKNIQYF
J: TRBJ2-5; size: NA; length: 13; D: NA; V: TRBV6-2/TRBV6-3; DNA: TGTGCCAGCAGTTACGAGCGTCGGGAGACCCAGTACTTC; CDR3: CASSYERRETQYF
J: TRBJ1-6; size: NA; length: 13; D: NA; V: TRBV18; DNA: TGTGCCAGCTCACCACTTGATAATTCACCCCTCCACTTT; CDR3: CASSPLDNSPLHF
J: TRBJ2-7; size: NA; length: 12; D: NA; V: TRBV29-1; DNA: TGCAGCGTTTCCGCCAGAAGCTACGAGCAGTACTTC; CDR3: CSVSARSYEQYF
J: TRBJ2-7; size: NA; length: 16; D: TRBD2; V: TRBV27; DNA: TGTGCCAGCAGTTTATCAGTAGGGACTAGAGCCAGCGAGCAGTACTTC; CDR3: CASSLSVGTRASEQYF
J: TRBJ2-3; size: NA; length: 18; D: TRBD2; V: TRBV11-3; DNA: TGTGCCAGCAGCTTTCCCTTAGGACGTAGCGGGAGCACAGATACGCAGTATTTT; CDR3: CASSFPLGRSGSTDTQYF
J: TRBJ2-6; size: NA; length: 19; D: TRBD2; V: TRBV4-2; DNA: TGTGCCAGCAGCCAAGATTTCTCTAGCGGGGTGTCTGGGGCCAACGTCCTGACTTTC; CDR3: CASSQDFSSGVSGANVLTF
J: TRBJ1-1; size: NA; length: 19; D: TRBD1; V: TRBV24-1; DNA: TGTGCCACCAGTGGGAGTCCTGGGACAGGGCCCAGAGGTAGCACTGAAGCTTTCTTT; CDR3: CATSGSPGTGPRGSTEAFF
J: TRBJ2-7; size: NA; length: 13; D: TRBD1; V: TRBV6-5; DNA: TGTGCCAGCAACCACAGGGGACCCTACGAGCAGTACTTC; CDR3: CASNHRGPYEQYF
J: TRBJ2-5; size: NA; length: 13; D: NA; V: TRBV13; DNA: TGTGCCAGCAGGGGTAGGTTCCAAGAGACCCAGTACTTC; CDR3: CASRGRFQETQYF
J: TRBJ2-1; size: NA; length: 12; D: NA; V: TRBV6-5; DNA: TGTGCCAGCCGACTGCTATACAATGAGCAGTTCTTC; CDR3: CASRLLYNEQFF
J: TRBJ1-1; size: NA; length: 12; D: NA; V: TRBV7-2; DNA: TGTGCCAGCAGCTTATTAAGGGGGGAGGCTTTCTTT; CDR3: CASSLLRGEAFF
J: TRBJ1-1; size: NA; length: 11; D: NA; V: TRBV5-4; DNA: TGTGCCAGCAGCTTGGCTGGTGAAGCTTTCTTT; CDR3: CASSLAGEAFF
J: TRBJ2-1; size: few; length: 15; D: TRBD2; V: TRBV10-2; DNA: TGCGCCAGCAGTGACAGCGGGAGCTCCTACAATGAGCAGTTCTTC; CDR3: CASSDSGSSYNEQFF
J: TRBJ2-1; size: NA; length: 12; D: NA; V: TRBV2; DNA: TGTGCCAGCAACTCCAGGGGTCGTGAGCAGTTCTTC; CDR3: CASNSRGREQFF
J: TRBJ1-1; size: NA; length: 14; D: NA; V: TRBV5-6; DNA: TGTGCCAGCAGAGAATGGGCGGACCACACTGAAGCTTTCTTT; CDR3: CASREWADHTEAFF
J: TRBJ2-7; size: NA; length: 14; D: NA; V: TRBV7-2; DNA: TGTGCCAGCAGCTCCCCGCGTAGTGGGCACGAGCAGTACTTC; CDR3: CASSSPRSGHEQYF
J: TRBJ1-2; size: NA; length: 13; D: NA; V: TRBV12-3/TRBV12-4; DNA: TGTGCCAGCAGCAGGACAGCCGGTACTGGCTACACCTTC; CDR3: CASSRTAGTGYTF
J: TRBJ2-3; size: NA; length: 16; D: NA; V: TRBV7-8; DNA: TGTGCCAGCAGCTTAGTGGGCGGAGTTGTGACAGATACGCAGTATTTT; CDR3: CASSLVGGVVTDTQYF
J: TRBJ2-1; size: few; length: 16; D: TRBD2; V: TRBV6-4; DNA: TGTGCCAGCAGTGACTCCGGGACTAGCGGGAAGAATGAGCAGTTCTTC; CDR3: CASSDSGTSGKNEQFF
J: TRBJ2-5; size: NA; length: 12; D: NA; V: TRBV28; DNA: TGTGCGAGTAGCGGAGTTCAAGAGACCCAGTACTTC; CDR3: CASSGVQETQYF
J: TRBJ1-1; size: NA; length: 14; D: NA; V: TRBV18; DNA: TGTGCCAGCTCACCACCCACGGTGAACACTGAAGCTTTCTTT; CDR3: CASSPPTVNTEAFF
J: TRBJ1-5; size: NA; length: 15; D: NA; V: TRBV9; DNA: TGTGCCAGCAGAATAGTAGGGGGGAACAATCAGCCCCAGCATTTT; CDR3: CASRIVGGNNQPQHF
J: TRBJ2-2; size: NA; length: 17; D: TRBD2; V: TRBV3-1/TRBV3-2; DNA: TGTGCCAGCAGCCAAGGGAATCCGGGACTATACACCGGGGAGCTGTTTTTT; CDR3: CASSQGNPGLYTGELFF
J: TRBJ1-3; size: few; length: 14; D: NA; V: TRBV19; DNA: TGTGCCAGCCTAGGGACATTCGCTCGAAACACCATATATTTT; CDR3: CASLGTFARNTIYF
J: TRBJ2-7; size: NA; length: 13; D: NA; V: TRBV11-2; DNA: TGTGCCAGCAGCATCTCGCCCTACTACGAGCAGTACTTC; CDR3: CASSISPYYEQYF
J: TRBJ2-1; size: few; length: 17; D: NA; V: TRBV7-9; DNA: TGTGCCAGCAGCTTAGGAGGGCGACAGGGACTCCGCAATGAGCAGTTCTTC; CDR3: CASSLGGRQGLRNEQFF
J: TRBJ2-1; size: few; length: 16; D: NA; V: TRBV5-4; DNA: TGTGCCAGCAGCCCCAGGGGCGGGAGCTCCTACAATGAGCAGTTCTTC; CDR3: CASSPRGGSSYNEQFF
J: TRBJ2-5; size: NA; length: 16; D: TRBD2; V: TRBV7-9; DNA: TGTGCCAGCAGCGCGGAGACTAGCGGCATCCAAGAGACCCAGTACTTC; CDR3: CASSAETSGIQETQYF
J: TRBJ1-6; size: NA; length: 16; D: NA; V: TRBV5-4; DNA: TGTGCCAGCAGCAAAGTTACCCCGGGGGGACGTTCACCCCTCCACTTT; CDR3: CASSKVTPGGRSPLHF
J: TRBJ2-2; size: once; length: 15; D: NA; V: TRBV11-3; DNA: TGTGCCAGCAGCTTAAGGCAGGGTATCACCGGGGAGCTGTTTTTT; CDR3: CASSLRQGITGELFF
J: TRBJ2-1; size: NA; length: 15; D: NA; V: TRBV28; DNA: TGTGCCAGCAGCGGATTCACAGGGATGGTCAATGAGCAGTTCTTC; CDR3: CASSGFTGMVNEQFF
J: TRBJ2-7; size: NA; length: 15; D: TRBD2; V: TRBV4-3; DNA: TGCGCCAGCAGCCTACGAGCGGGAGCGTCCTACGAGCAGTACTTC; CDR3: CASSLRAGASYEQYF
J: TRBJ2-2; size: NA; length: 16; D: NA; V: TRBV2; DNA: TGTGCCAGCAGTGTAAGGGGGCAGGGGGGCACCGGGGAGCTGTTTTTT; CDR3: CASSVRGQGGTGELFF
J: TRBJ2-7; size: NA; length: 15; D: NA; V: TRBV5-6; DNA: TGTGCCAGCAGCAGGACGCGGGGCCCAGGGTACGAGCAGTACTTC; CDR3: CASSRTRGPGYEQYF
J: TRBJ2-7; size: NA; length: 14; D: NA; V: TRBV6-5; DNA: TGTGCCAGCAGTTACTCTCGGGCAGGGTACGAGCAGTACTTC; CDR3: CASSYSRAGYEQYF
J: TRBJ1-1; size: NA; length: 15; D: NA; V: TRBV19; DNA: TGTGCCAGTAGCCCCTCAGGGCAGGGAGGAACTGAAGCTTTCTTT; CDR3: CASSPSGQGGTEAFF
J: TRBJ2-5; size: NA; length: 11; D: NA; V: TRBV29-1; DNA: TGCAGCGTTGAATATTCAGAGACCCAGTACTTC; CDR3: CSVEYSETQYF
J: TRBJ1-4; size: once; length: 15; D: TRBD1; V: TRBV28; DNA: TGTGCCAGCAGTTTATGGACAGGGAGCCACGAAAAACTGTTTTTT; CDR3: CASSLWTGSHEKLFF
J: TRBJ2-7; size: NA; length: 14; D: NA; V: TRBV19; DNA: TGTGCCAGTAGTATCCCAGGGGCTGACTACGAGCAGTACTTC; CDR3: CASSIPGADYEQYF
J: TRBJ2-7; size: NA; length: 14; D: TRBD2; V: TRBV5-4; DNA: TGTGCCAGCAGTTATAGCGGGAGAAGCAACGAGCAGTACTTC; CDR3: CASSYSGRSNEQYF
J: TRBJ2-1; size: NA; length: 13; D: NA; V: TRBV18; DNA: TGTGCCAGCTCACGGGACTCTGGCAATGAGCAGTTCTTC; CDR3: CASSRDSGNEQFF
J: TRBJ1-5; size: NA; length: 16; D: NA; V: TRBV19; DNA: TGTGCCAGTAGTATAGATCAAATGCGACGCAATCAGCCCCAGCATTTT; CDR3: CASSIDQMRRNQPQHF